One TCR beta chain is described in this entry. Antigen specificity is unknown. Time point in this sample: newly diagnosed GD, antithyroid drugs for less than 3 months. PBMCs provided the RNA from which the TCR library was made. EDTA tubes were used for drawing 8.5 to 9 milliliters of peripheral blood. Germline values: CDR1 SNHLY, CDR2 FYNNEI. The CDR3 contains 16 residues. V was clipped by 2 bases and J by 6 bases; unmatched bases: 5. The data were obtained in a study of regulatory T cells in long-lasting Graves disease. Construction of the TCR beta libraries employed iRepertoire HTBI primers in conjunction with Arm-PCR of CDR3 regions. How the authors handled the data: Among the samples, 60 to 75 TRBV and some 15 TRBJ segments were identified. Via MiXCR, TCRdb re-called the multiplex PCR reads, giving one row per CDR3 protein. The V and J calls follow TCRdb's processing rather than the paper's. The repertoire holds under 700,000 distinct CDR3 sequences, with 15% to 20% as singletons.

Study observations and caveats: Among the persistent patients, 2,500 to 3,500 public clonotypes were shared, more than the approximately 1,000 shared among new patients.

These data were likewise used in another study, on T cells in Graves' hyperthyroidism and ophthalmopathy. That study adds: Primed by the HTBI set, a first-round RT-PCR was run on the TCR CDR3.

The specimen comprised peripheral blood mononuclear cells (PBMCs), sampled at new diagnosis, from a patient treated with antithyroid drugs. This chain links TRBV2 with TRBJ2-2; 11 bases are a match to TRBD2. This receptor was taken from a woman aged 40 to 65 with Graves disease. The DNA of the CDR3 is TGTGCCAGCAGTGAAAAGGCTAGCGGGGGGCCCGGGGAGCTGTTTTTT. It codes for CASSEKASGGPGELFF.